This TCR beta chain was found in a study of blood T cell repertoires in COVID-19. The overall study: The study drew acute and convalescent COVID-19 samples from the United States, Italy and Spain. PBMCs, B-cell-depleted T cells, or T cells provided the cDNA or gDNA that made up the material.

Details on this clone: At the DNA level, this CDR3 is encoded by other sequences in the same sample as well.

Original handling: Reference gene primer amplification gave nucleated cell count estimates. Sequenced by immunoSEQ multiplex PCR; TCRdb stores in-frame clones only, minus some. V, J and clone size derive from that table, while D and trimming were established from the DNA sequence. The data hold 85,000 to 130,000 clones, with roughly four fifths observed a single time. The sequencing input was peripheral blood. The receptor was derived from a woman of 80 years or more with active or convalescent COVID-19.

The CDR3 sequence: CSASLTENQPQHF. The DNA for the CDR3 is TGCAGTGCTAGTTTGACAGAAAATCAGCCCCAGCATTTT. The rearrangement links TRBV20-1 to TRBJ1-5, with D perhaps matching TRBD1 (5 bases). CDR3 length equals 13 residues. CDR1 DFQATT and CDR2 SNEGSKA come from the germline V gene (reference sequence). Trimming removed 3 bases from V and 4 bases from J, with 10 bases in between.